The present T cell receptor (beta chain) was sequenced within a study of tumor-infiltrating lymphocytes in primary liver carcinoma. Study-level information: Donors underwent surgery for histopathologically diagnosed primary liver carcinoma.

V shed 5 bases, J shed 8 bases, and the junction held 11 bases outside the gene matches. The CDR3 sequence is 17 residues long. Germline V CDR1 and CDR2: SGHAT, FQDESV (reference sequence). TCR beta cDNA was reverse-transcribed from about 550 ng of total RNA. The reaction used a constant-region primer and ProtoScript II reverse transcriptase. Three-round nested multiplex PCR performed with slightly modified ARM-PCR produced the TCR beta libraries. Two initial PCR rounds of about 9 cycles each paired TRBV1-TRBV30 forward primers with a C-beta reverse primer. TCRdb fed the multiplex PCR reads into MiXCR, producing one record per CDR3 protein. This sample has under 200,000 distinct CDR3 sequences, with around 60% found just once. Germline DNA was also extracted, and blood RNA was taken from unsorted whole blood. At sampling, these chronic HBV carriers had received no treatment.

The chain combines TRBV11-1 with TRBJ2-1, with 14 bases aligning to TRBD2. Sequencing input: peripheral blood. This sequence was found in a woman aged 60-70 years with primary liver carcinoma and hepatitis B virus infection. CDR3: CASSLGLAGEVDDEQFF. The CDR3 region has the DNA TGTGCCAGCAGCCTGGGACTAGCGGGAGAAGTTGACGATGAGCAGTTCTTC.